A selection of T cell receptor beta chains follows, all from one sample in a study of chemoradiotherapy in HPV16-positive cancers. Clones were read by immunoSEQ multiplex PCR, and TCRdb kept only the in-frame ones, dropping some. This sample has under 85,000 clones, with 85% to 90% found just once. The specimen comprised blood, sampled from a patient who underwent chemoradiotherapy. The source is a human donor with HPV-associated anogenital cancer. The CDR3 runs from the conserved cysteine through the conserved F or W.

TRBJ2-5,TRBV9,CASSVESSHRRETQYF
TRBJ2-1,TRBV13,CASSLGSLAGEEQFF
TRBJ2-5,TRBV19,CASSIGRKETQYF
TRBJ2-7,TRBV27,CASRQGANPYEQYF
TRBJ1-1,TRBV27,CASSQLPSSEAFF
TRBJ1-1,TRBV27,CASSLSADWTEAFF
TRBJ2-3,TRBV11-3,CASSLRLAGSTDTQYF
TRBJ1-5,TRBV6-1,CASSIGTHGQPQHF
TRBJ1-3,TRBV6-1,CASSERRTGGAGSGNTIYF
TRBJ1-3,TRBV7-9,CASNPTNGQNSGNTIYF
TRBJ1-1,TRBV30,CARTGKTINTEAFF